This T cell receptor beta chain was sequenced during a study of T cells in Graves' hyperthyroidism and ophthalmopathy. The source material, RNA transcripts, was used to amplify TCR beta CDR3 regions. A set of HTBI primers served as the primers for a first-round RT-PCR of the TCR CDR3. Each CDR3 protein is one row after TCRdb ran MiXCR on the multiplex PCR reads. Of 500,000 to 650,000 distinct CDR3 sequences detected, over 15% appear once; the ten largest clones hold 17%. The germline gives CDR1 MDHEN, CDR2 SYDVKM. The V gene lost 6 bases and the J gene lost 6 bases, with 20 bases spanning the gap. The CDR3 is 15 amino acids. Study observations and caveats: Blood held most thyroid clonotypes expanded above 0.001 frequency.

This clonotype was recorded many times. Its antigen is not identified. Sequencing used blood. The chain has TRBV28 and TRBJ1-2, with D maybe TRBD1 (5 bases). The TCR comes from a woman in her late teens or twenties with Graves' ophthalmopathy. This chain's CDR3 is CASSLTPAGGDGYTF. CDR3 nucleotides: TGTGCCAGCAGCCTTACCCCGGCGGGAGGGGATGGCTACACCTTC.